Shown below are 8 T cell receptor beta chains from a single sample sequenced in a study of T cells in localized non-small cell lung cancer. Sequencing used immunoSEQ multiplex PCR; TCRdb keeps in-frame clones, though not all of them. The table includes around 28,000 clones, around nine tenths detected once. Sequencing was performed on peripheral blood, taken before any cancer treatment. Every receptor here comes from a female donor older than 55 with stage I lung adenocarcinoma.

J is TRBJ1-2 and V is TRBV19; D might be TRBD1 (5 bases). CDR1 and CDR2 (germline): LNHDA, SQIVND (reference sequence). This CDR3 spans 15 amino acids. The V and J ends lost 3 bases and 1 base respectively, with 12 bases between them. CDR3 amino acids: CASSMTAGFNYGYTF. The CDR3 bases are TGTGCCAGTAGTATGACCGCAGGGTTTAACTATGGCTACACCTTC.

The chain uses TRBV5-6 and TRBJ2-1; no clear D. The germline CDR1 and CDR2 sequences are SGHDT and YYEEEE. V dropped 2 bases and J dropped 0 bases, with 12 bases sitting between them. The CDR3 sequence is 16 residues long. This chain's CDR3 is CASSFGAGVSYNEQFF. The CDR3 nucleotides are TGTGCCAGCAGCTTCGGTGCTGGGGTCTCCTACAATGAGCAGTTCTTC.

This sequence joins TRBV7-9 and TRBJ1-3; D uncertain. Between the trimmed V and J ends, which lost 0 bases and 1 base, there was a span of 7 bases. This CDR3 has 15 amino acids. CDR1 is SEHNR, CDR2 FQNEAQ, per germline (reference sequence). CDR3 in amino acids: CASSLASGSGNTIYF. CDR3 coding DNA: TGTGCCAGCAGCTTAGCTTCCGGGTCTGGAAACACCATATATTTT.

This chain links TRBV6-6 with TRBJ1-2; D gene uncertain. CDR1 MNHNY and CDR2 SVGAGI come from the germline V gene (reference sequence). The CDR3 sequence is 13 residues long. Deletions cut 2 bases from V and 3 bases from J, with 7 bases between. CDR3 sequence: CASSYVRDYGYTF. CDR3 in DNA: TGTGCCAGCAGTTACGTGAGAGACTATGGCTACACCTTC.

The chain combines TRBV7-2 with TRBJ2-7; a weak D match, TRBD1 (6 bases). Between the trimmed V and J ends, which lost 5 bases and 2 bases, there was a span of 22 bases. Per germline, CDR1 SGHTA and CDR2 FQGNSA. This CDR3 region has 17 residues. Written as DNA, the CDR3 is TGTGCCAGCAGCCGGGAAATTCAACAGGGAATTGCCTACGAGCAGTACTTC. This codes for CASSREIQQGIAYEQYF.

CDR3 protein: CASSLYSGLNQYF. The CDR3, as DNA: TGTGCCAGCAGCTTATACTCGGGACTTAACCAGTATTTT. The V gene is TRBV5-4, the J gene TRBJ2-3; perhaps TRBD2 as D (6 bases). Germline V lookup: CDR1 SGHNT, CDR2 YYREEE (reference sequence). This CDR3 has 13 residues. The ends were cut back, 2 bases at V and 12 bases at J, with 16 bases in the middle.

The V gene is TRBV10-3, the J gene TRBJ1-3; D is undetermined. Trimming took off 4 bases at V and 3 bases at J, with 13 bases between the two ends. The germline CDR1 and CDR2 sequences are ENHRY and SYGVKD. The CDR3 contains 15 residues. The CDR3 DNA reads as TGTGCCATCAGTGGTGGCATGCGTCATGGAAACACCATATATTTT. Its translation is CAISGGMRHGNTIYF.

The chain recombines TRBV7-2 with TRBJ2-7, with 9 bases identical to TRBD2. The CDR3 consists of 15 residues. Germline assignment: CDR1 SGHTA and CDR2 FQGNSA. The J segment lost 2 bases and the V segment lost 1 base, leaving 3 bases of the junction unmatched. This CDR3 is CASSLVPSGAYEQYF. CDR3 bases: TGTGCCAGCAGCTTAGTGCCTAGCGGGGCCTACGAGCAGTACTTC.